Below, 7 T cell receptor beta chains from the same sample are listed, as sequenced in a study of blood T cell repertoires in COVID-19. Libraries were prepared by immunoSEQ multiplex PCR; TCRdb keeps only in-frame clonotypes and omits some of them. The sample carries approximately 190,000 clones, about 80% recorded once. Input material: peripheral blood. These receptor sequences come from a human donor with acute or convalescent COVID-19. The donor label of this sample is uncertain.

This chain uses TRBV30 with TRBJ1-3; TRBD1 might be the D (6 bases). Germline V gives CDR1 GTSNPN, CDR2 SVGIG (reference sequence). This CDR3 spans 15 amino acids. The V end was cut by 0 bases, the J end by 1 base, with 10 bases between. DNA for the CDR3: TGTGCCTGGAGTGTAACAGGGCTGTCTGGAAACACCATATATTTT. It specifies CAWSVTGLSGNTIYF.

The chain couples TRBV28 to TRBJ1-4; D remains ambiguous. CDR3 length: 13 amino acids. Germline V gives CDR1 MDHEN, CDR2 SYDVKM. The V and J ends lost 5 bases and 7 bases respectively, with 11 bases between them. As DNA, the CDR3 is TGTGCCAGCAGTATCGCGGAACCTGAAAAACTGTTTTTT. This translates into CASSIAEPEKLFF.

In its sample, this clone was seen a few times. This chain connects TRBV5-1 to TRBJ1-3; TRBD1 aligns across 9 bases. The trim removed 4 bases at V and 4 bases at J, leaving 9 bases unmatched. The CDR3 runs to 16 residues. Germline CDR1 is SGHRS and CDR2 is YFSETQ. Written as DNA, the CDR3 is TGCGCCAGCAGCCCGGGACAGGGCCCTTCAGGAAACACCATATATTTT. Encoded protein: CASSPGQGPSGNTIYF.

The chain links TRBV4-2 to TRBJ2-7; D unresolved. V was pared by 0 bases and J by 0 bases, with 9 bases between. In germline, CDR1 is LGHNA, CDR2 YNFKEQ. This CDR3 is 15 amino acids long. CDR3 sequence (DNA): TGTGCCAGCAGCCAAGATGAACTGAACTCCTACGAGCAGTACTTC. Its translation is CASSQDELNSYEQYF.

The J gene is TRBJ1-1, the V gene TRBV6-2 or TRBV6-3, with D unclear. This CDR3 spans 13 amino acids. Trimming took off 0 bases at V and 10 bases at J, with 12 bases between the two ends. Germline V gene lookup returns CDR1 MNHEY and CDR2 SVGEGT. The DNA for the CDR3 is TGTGCCAGCAGTTACTCGCGGGTGTTTAGAGCTTTCTTT. It encodes CASSYSRVFRAFF.

V is TRBV19 and J is TRBJ2-3, with D possibly matching TRBD2 (5 bases). Trimming removed 5 bases from V and 5 bases from J, with 14 bases in between. The CDR3 totals 14 residues. Germline V gene sequence: CDR1 LNHDA, CDR2 SQIVND (reference sequence). The DNA of the CDR3 is TGTGCCAGTAGTCCCTTTAGGGAGATAGATACGCAGTATTTT. Protein product: CASSPFREIDTQYF.

The chain joins TRBV3-1 (or the pseudogene TRBV3-2) to TRBJ2-7; D is perhaps TRBD2 (5 bases). V was trimmed by 2 bases and J by 5 bases, leaving 13 bases between them. Germline V gene sequence: CDR1 LGHDT, CDR2 YNNKEL (reference sequence). The length of the CDR3 is 14 residues. The CDR3 is CASSQRGSSNEQYF. The CDR3 DNA sequence: TGTGCCAGCAGCCAACGTGGGAGCAGTAACGAGCAGTACTTC.